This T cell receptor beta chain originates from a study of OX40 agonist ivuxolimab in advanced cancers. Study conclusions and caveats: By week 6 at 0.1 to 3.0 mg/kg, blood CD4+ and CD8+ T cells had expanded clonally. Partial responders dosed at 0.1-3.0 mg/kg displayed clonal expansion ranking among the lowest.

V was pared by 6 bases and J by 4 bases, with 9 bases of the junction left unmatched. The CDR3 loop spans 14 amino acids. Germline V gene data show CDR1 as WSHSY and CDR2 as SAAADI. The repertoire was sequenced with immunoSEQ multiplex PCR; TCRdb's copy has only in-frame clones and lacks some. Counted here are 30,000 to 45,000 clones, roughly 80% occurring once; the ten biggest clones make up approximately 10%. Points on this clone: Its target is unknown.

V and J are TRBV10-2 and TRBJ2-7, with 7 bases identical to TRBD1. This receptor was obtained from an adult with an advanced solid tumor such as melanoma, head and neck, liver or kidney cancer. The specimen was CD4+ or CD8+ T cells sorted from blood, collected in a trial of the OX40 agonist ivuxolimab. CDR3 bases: TGCGCCAGCAGCCTTGGACAGGAATATTACGAGCAGTACTTC. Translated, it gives CASSLGQEYYEQYF.